This T cell receptor (beta chain) comes out of a study of Graves' ophthalmopathy and Graves' hyperthyroidism. Trimming pared 1 base from V and 4 bases from J, leaving 8 bases between. CDR1 and CDR2 (germline): SNHLY, FYNNEI. The CDR3 totals 13 residues. Amplifying from RNA transcripts, the study obtained TCR beta CDR3 regions. First-round RT-PCR employed HTBI primers, with a second-round multiplex PCR after it. A single record per CDR3 protein comes from TCRdb applying MiXCR to the multiplex PCR reads. Counted here are approximately 480,000 distinct CDR3 sequences, over 13% occurring once; the ten biggest clones make up roughly 9.8%. The sample holds many counts of this clonotype. What it binds is unknown. Points from the study as a whole: This model predicted ophthalmopathy progression (sensitivity 60% to 71%, specificity approximately 77%).

Uncontrolled infections, other autoimmune diseases, pregnancy or lactation barred patients from enrollment. The chain recombines TRBV2 with TRBJ2-7; D is unclear. The TCR comes from a woman in her twenties or thirties with Graves' ophthalmopathy. Sample: blood. The CDR3 sequence is CASSEETYYEQYF. As DNA, the CDR3 is TGTGCCAGCAGTGAAGAAACCTATTACGAGCAGTACTTC.